This TCR delta chain derives from a study of Vδ1+ human thymocytes. Sequences come from RNA converted to cDNA by reverse transcription. Pooled V-gene forward primers with one constant-region reverse primer generated the CDR3 amplicons by multiplex PCR. TCRdb reprocessed the multiplex PCR reads through CATT. The repertoire holds more than 50,000 delta-chain clones, with roughly 16% as singletons. Remarks on this clone: What it recognizes is unknown.

V shed 1 base and J shed 1 base, with 28 bases lying between them. This CDR3 is 21 amino acids long. Germline CDR1 reads TSWWSYY; CDR2 reads QGS. General study points: Despite high sort purity, roughly 20% of thymic T cell receptor delta sequences were Vdelta2. In the thymus, TRG and TRD repertoires looked highly polyclonal with Gaussian CDR3 lengths.

The clonotype comes from a girl under three years old who had congenital heart surgery. The chain employs TRDV1 and TRDJ1, with D tentatively TRDD2 or TRDD3 (6 bases each). Sequencing used Vdelta1+ gamma-delta thymocytes from the thymus. Subset: FACS-sorted CD3+ TCRalphabeta- TCRVdelta1+ TCRVdelta2- thymocytes. DNA for the CDR3: TGTGCTCTTGGGGAACGAACCTCCTACCTGGGGCGGGCCCCCCTCACCGATAAACTCATCTTT. It encodes CALGERTSYLGRAPLTDKLIF.